The text below deals with one T cell receptor (beta chain). Its antigen is unidentified. The data originate from a study of cytomegalovirus exposure and HLA in healthy donors. Study-level results: Most sequenced TCRs were rare (though some public TCRs occurred in many donors). According to a subsequent analysis, TCR clusters identified in the first cohort showed a tendency to co-occur across the 100 to 150 validation repertoires.

V lost 5 bases, J lost 6 bases, and 4 bases stayed unmatched. The CDR3 spans 15 residues. Germline lookup yields CDR1 MNHEY and CDR2 SVGAGI. Using immunoSEQ multiplex PCR, the repertoire was profiled, and TCRdb retains in-frame clones only, with some absent. The profile shows some 90,000 clones, 95% to 98% of them singletons. The chain couples TRBV6-5 to TRBJ2-1; 13 nucleotides align to TRBD2. The source of this sequence is a young man in good health and CMV-seronegative. Sequenced: PBMCs. Here the CDR3 DNA reads TGTGCCAGCAGTCCTGGGACTAGCGGGACCAATGAGCAGTTCTTC. This codes for CASSPGTSGTNEQFF.